These 22 T cell receptor beta chains originate from one sample sequenced in a study of T cell changes during pregnancy in multiple sclerosis. TCRdb keeps only in-frame clones here, not all; method: immunoSEQ multiplex PCR. The sample records about 100,000 clones, approximately 90% being singletons. The sequencing used peripheral blood, collected after pregnancy. The receptors were gathered from a female donor with multiple sclerosis, enrolled in a pregnancy study.

The V call is TRBV14, the J call TRBJ1-2; D remains unclear. The V gene lost 1 base and the J gene lost 2 bases, with 8 bases spanning the gap. The CDR3 runs to 14 residues. Per the germline V gene, CDR1 is SGHDN and CDR2 is FVKESK. For the CDR3, the DNA is TGTGCCAGCAGCCAAGCGGGGAACAACTATGGCTACACCTTC. Protein sequence: CASSQAGNNYGYTF. The whole variable domain, filled in from reference TRBV14 and TRBJ1-2, reads EAGVTQFPSHSVIEKGQTVTLRCDPISGHDNLYWYRRVMGKEIKFLLHFVKESKQDESGMPNNRFLAERTGGTYSTLKVQPAELEDSGVYFCASSQAGNNYGYTFGSGTRLTVV.

The chain carries TRBV7-9 and TRBJ1-1; 7 nucleotides line up with TRBD1. Trimming removed 6 bases from V and 0 bases from J; junction bases left unmatched: 19. CDR1 SEHNR and CDR2 FQNEAQ come from the germline V gene (reference sequence). This CDR3 spans 19 amino acids. The CDR3 sequence is CASRPRQGAIVSMNTEAFF. The CDR3 region has the DNA TGTGCCAGCAGACCCAGACAGGGCGCAATTGTTTCGATGAACACTGAAGCTTTCTTT. Filled out from reference TRBV7-9 and TRBJ1-1, the complete variable domain reads DTGVSQNPRHKITKRGQNVTFRCDPISEHNRLYWYRQTLGQGPEFLTYFQNEAQLEKSRLLSDRFSAERPKGSFSTLEIQRTEQGDSAMYLCASRPRQGAIVSMNTEAFFGQGTRLTVV.

The chain is built from TRBV20-1 and TRBJ2-3; D gene ambiguous. The CDR3 has 11 residues. CDR1 is DFQATT and CDR2 is SNEGSKA in the germline V gene (reference sequence). V was cut by 4 bases and J by 6 bases, with 8 bases left in between. The CDR3 loop is CSAIGWDTQYF. As DNA, the CDR3 is TGCAGTGCTATCGGGTGGGATACGCAGTATTTT.

V is TRBV19 and J is TRBJ2-2; 11 bases align to TRBD1. The J segment lost 8 bases and the V segment lost 3 bases, leaving 5 bases of the junction unmatched. The germline CDR1 and CDR2 sequences are LNHDA and SQIVND (reference sequence). The CDR3 is 15 residues long. Written as DNA, the CDR3 is TGTGCCAGTAGTATTGGACAGGGGGCGAGAGGGGAGCTGTTTTTT. Its translation is CASSIGQGARGELFF.

The chain uses TRBV7-9 and TRBJ1-5; TRBD1 aligns across 8 bases. The CDR3 extends over 18 amino acids. J lost 3 bases, V lost 3 bases, and 13 bases had no gene match. Germline V gene lookup returns CDR1 SEHNR and CDR2 FQNEAQ (reference sequence). This chain's CDR3 is CASSFSLRQGAINQPQHF. The CDR3 region has the DNA TGTGCCAGCAGCTTTTCTTTGCGGCAGGGGGCTATCAATCAGCCCCAGCATTTT.

The chain links TRBV11-3 to TRBJ2-7, with D perhaps TRBD1 (6 bases). The V and J ends lost 5 bases and 2 bases respectively, with 10 bases between them. CDR3 length equals 13 residues. CDR1 is SGHNT and CDR2 is YENEEA in the germline V gene. The CDR3 sequence is CASSPRTAYEQYF. The DNA of the CDR3 is TGTGCCAGCAGCCCCCGGACAGCCTACGAGCAGTACTTC.

This sequence joins TRBV30 and TRBJ1-3, with D hard to call. Germline CDR1 reads GTSNPN; CDR2 reads SVGIG (reference sequence). V lost 5 bases and J 4 bases, leaving 12 bases between the germline ends. The CDR3 totals 13 residues. The CDR3: CAWQRATGNTIYF. The CDR3 coding sequence is TGTGCCTGGCAACGCGCGACAGGAAACACCATATATTTT.

The chain links TRBV30 to TRBJ2-2; D remains unclear. Germline V gives CDR1 GTSNPN, CDR2 SVGIG (reference sequence). This CDR3 has 14 residues. The V gene lost 5 bases and the J gene lost 2 bases, with 12 bases spanning the gap. The CDR3 is CAWGAGLNTGELFF. For the CDR3, the DNA is TGTGCCTGGGGAGCCGGCCTCAACACCGGGGAGCTGTTTTTT.

The V call is TRBV4-3, the J call TRBJ1-1; D perhaps matches TRBD1 (6 bases). Germline CDR1 is LGHNA and CDR2 is YSLEER. The CDR3 runs to 13 residues. Trimming removed 5 bases at V and 1 base at J, with 8 bases between. This chain's CDR3 is CASSGTPNTEAFF. CDR3 bases: TGCGCCAGCAGCGGGACACCGAACACTGAAGCTTTCTTT.

The chain joins TRBV6-1 to TRBJ1-5, with unresolved D. The CDR3 spans 18 residues. V was cut by 2 bases and J by 2 bases, with 19 bases left in between. Germline V lookup: CDR1 MNHNS, CDR2 SASEGT. CDR3 nucleotide sequence: TGTGCCAGCAGTGAACCTTTGGAGGGCAGGATGGGCAATCAGCCCCAGCATTTT. Translated, it gives CASSEPLEGRMGNQPQHF.

V and J are TRBV10-3 and TRBJ1-1; 10 nucleotides match TRBD1. There are 12 residues in the CDR3. The V gene end was trimmed by 7 bases and the J gene end by 7 bases; junction bases not matched to a gene: 3. Per germline, CDR1 ENHRY and CDR2 SYGVKD. The CDR3 coding sequence is TGTGCCATCAAAGGACAGGGGGGTGAAGCTTTCTTT. Residues: CAIKGQGGEAFF.

This clone occurred a few times. The rearrangement uses TRBV7-3 and TRBJ2-5; TRBD2 is a possible D gene (7 bases). The V gene lost 2 bases and the J gene lost 5 bases, with 15 bases spanning the gap. CDR3 length: 15 amino acids. CDR1 SGHTA and CDR2 FQGTGA come from the germline V gene. CDR3 region: CASSLLGGAQETQYF. In DNA form, the CDR3 reads TGTGCCAGCAGCTTATTAGGGGGGGCCCAGGAGACCCAGTACTTC.

The chain links TRBV28 to TRBJ2-7; TRBD2 might be the D (6 bases). This CDR3 is 14 amino acids long. Germline-derived CDR1 and CDR2 are MDHEN and SYDVKM. V was clipped by 7 bases and J by 3 bases, with 16 bases between them. CDR3 DNA: TGTGCCAGCACCGGGACTCCAACTCTCTACGAGCAGTACTTC. The encoded protein is CASTGTPTLYEQYF.

The rearrangement uses TRBV28 and TRBJ1-2; 9 bases are a match to TRBD1. Germline values: CDR1 MDHEN, CDR2 SYDVKM. Unmatched junction bases numbered 13, after V lost 4 bases and J lost 4 bases. This CDR3 has 17 residues. The CDR3 loop is CASSSYPGTGFSYGYTF. The CDR3 DNA reads as TGTGCCAGCAGTTCTTACCCCGGGACAGGGTTTTCCTATGGCTACACCTTC.

The V and J genes are TRBV7-8 and TRBJ2-5; 10 bases map to TRBD1. V trimming: 1 base; J trimming: 6 bases; junction bases outside the gene matches: 8. Germline V lookup: CDR1 SGHVS, CDR2 FQNEAQ. The CDR3 has 16 amino acids. The CDR3 coding sequence is TGTGCCAGCAGCTTAGTTGGAGGGACAGGGGTGAAGACCCAGTACTTC. As protein: CASSLVGGTGVKTQYF.

V is TRBV6-5 and J is TRBJ1-2, with 8 bases lining up with TRBD1. The trim removed 6 bases at V and 7 bases at J, leaving 10 bases unmatched. This CDR3 has 14 amino acids. The germline gives CDR1 MNHEY, CDR2 SVGAGI. The chain's CDR3 is CASSSGQGLGGYTF. The CDR3 nucleotides read TGTGCCAGCAGCTCCGGACAGGGTCTGGGTGGCTACACCTTC.

The V call is TRBV6-1, the J call TRBJ2-1; 14 bases align to TRBD2. Germline assignment: CDR1 MNHNS and CDR2 SASEGT. V gave up 4 bases and J gave up 6 bases; unmatched junction bases: 8. CDR3 length: 17 amino acids. CDR3 residues: CASSAGTSGGRGNEQFF. CDR3 DNA: TGTGCCAGCAGTGCAGGGACTAGCGGGGGAAGGGGCAATGAGCAGTTCTTC.

V usage is TRBV5-1 and J usage is TRBJ1-3; a weak D match, TRBD1 (6 bases). Germline CDR1 is SGHRS and CDR2 is YFSETQ. The CDR3 sequence is 17 residues long. V shed 2 bases and J shed 0 bases, with 15 bases lying between them. The CDR3 sequence is CASSLKKRDTSGNTIYF. For the CDR3, the DNA is TGCGCCAGCAGCTTAAAAAAACGGGACACCTCTGGAAACACCATATATTTT.

The V call is TRBV7-2, the J call TRBJ2-5, with TRBD2 matching 7 bases. Losses at the gene ends were 1 base for V and 5 bases for J; bases not matched to a gene: 7. Germline V gene lookup returns CDR1 SGHTA and CDR2 FQGNSA. This CDR3 has 15 amino acids. The CDR3 loop is CASSLVGGGVETQYF. Here the CDR3 DNA reads TGTGCCAGCAGCTTAGTGGGTGGGGGGGTGGAGACCCAGTACTTC.

In this sample, this clone turned up a few times. The gene calls are TRBV15 and TRBJ1-5, with D unclear. There are 13 residues in the CDR3. Germline V gives CDR1 LNHNV, CDR2 YYDKDF (reference sequence). With 1 base removed from V and 8 bases from J, the gap between germline ends came to 9 bases. CDR3 loop: CATSRVPVEPQHF. The CDR3 nucleotides read TGTGCCACCAGCAGAGTCCCGGTGGAGCCCCAGCATTTT.

The chain couples TRBV27 to TRBJ1-2; TRBD1 might be the D (5 bases). CDR3 length: 14 residues. The germline V and J ends were trimmed by 6 bases and 6 bases, with 17 bases remaining between them. The germline CDR1 and CDR2 sequences are MNHEY and SMNVEV (reference sequence). CDR3 nucleotides: TGTGCCAGCAGCGTAAGCGGGGGTGGCGATGGCTACACCTTC. The encoded protein is CASSVSGGGDGYTF.

This chain joins TRBV20-1 and TRBJ2-1; a weak D match, TRBD2 (5 bases). The V and J ends lost 5 bases and 8 bases respectively, with 10 bases between them. Germline lookup yields CDR1 DFQATT and CDR2 SNEGSKA (reference sequence). This CDR3 has 11 residues. The CDR3 region is CSAFSVDEQFF. The CDR3 bases are TGCAGTGCTTTTAGCGTGGATGAGCAGTTCTTC.